The sequence of this T cell receptor (beta chain) was determined in a study of human T cells and chemical hapten exposure. Comments on this clonotype: Its antigen remains unidentified. A read error may produce the germline difference seen at one junction end.

Overall study findings and caveats: TCRs exceeding 1 in 1000 frequency stayed unchanged with DPC sensitization.

Individual cDNA molecules had unique molecular identifiers attached to them by the library. Original data processing: From about 22,000 to 700,000 TCRs were found per sample, with a median of approximately 96,000. TCRdb re-called the 5' RACE reads through MiXCR, storing one row per CDR3 protein. The V and J calls shown here were made by TCRdb, not taken from the authors' results. The data show some 150,000 distinct CDR3 sequences, 4.1% seen once. RNA extraction used unfractionated whole blood as the source of total RNA. Germline loops: CDR1 MDHEN, CDR2 SYDVKM. The CDR3 runs 14 residues. This sequence was found in a female donor in good health. This chain uses TRBV28 with TRBJ2-7; D might be TRBD1 or TRBD2, each matching 5 bases. In DNA, the CDR3 is TGTGCCAGCAGTTTAGGACGGACGCTGGGGGAGCGGTACTTC. Translating gives CASSLGRTLGERYF.